Below are 19 T cell receptor beta chains sequenced from a single sample in a study of cytomegalovirus exposure and HLA in healthy donors. The study ran its PCR with 60 Vbeta and 13 Jbeta primers. Generated by immunoSEQ multiplex PCR, the TCRdb table keeps only in-frame clones and is missing some. The sample yields some 150,000 clones, approximately 87% seen once. The specimen was PBMCs. Receptor source: a man aged 40-49 years in good health and CMV-seronegative.

The rearrangement joins TRBV9 to TRBJ2-3; TRBD2 agrees at 7 bases. Per the germline V gene, CDR1 is SGDLS and CDR2 is YYNGEE. With V trimmed by 0 bases and J by 6 bases, 7 bases remained unmatched. The CDR3 extends over 15 amino acids. DNA for the CDR3: TGTGCCAGCAGCGTAGGTGGCGGGAGTGGTGATACGCAGTATTTT. Its translation is CASSVGGGSGDTQYF.

The gene calls are TRBV5-5 and TRBJ1-2; TRBD1 matches at 11 bases. V gave up 1 base and J gave up 7 bases; unmatched junction bases: 6. This CDR3 region has 15 residues. Germline lookup yields CDR1 SGHKS and CDR2 YYEKEE (reference sequence). Here the CDR3 reads CASSLLGQGASGYTF. The DNA for the CDR3 is TGTGCCAGCAGCTTGCTTGGACAGGGGGCTAGTGGCTACACCTTC. Full variable domain (rest looked up from reference TRBV5-5 and TRBJ1-2): DAGVTQSPTHLIKTRGQQVTLRCSPISGHKSVSWYQQVLGQGPQFIFQYYEKEERGRGNFPDRFSARQFPNYSSELNVNALLLGDSALYLCASSLLGQGASGYTFGSGTRLTVV.

This clone appeared a few times. The V call is TRBV5-1, the J call TRBJ2-2; TRBD1 might be the D (5 bases). From germline, CDR1 is SGHRS and CDR2 YFSETQ. The V end lost 2 bases, the J end lost 0 bases, and 8 bases lay between the germline ends. This CDR3 has 15 amino acids. The CDR3 DNA is TGCGCCAGCAGCTTCGCAGGGTCGAACACCGGGGAGCTGTTTTTT. This sequence encodes CASSFAGSNTGELFF.

The CDR3 protein is CASKSGGSYNEQFF. The CDR3 coding sequence is TGTGCCAGCAAATCTGGCGGGAGTTACAATGAGCAGTTCTTC. V is TRBV7-3 and J is TRBJ2-1; 7 nucleotides agree with TRBD2. The trim removed 7 bases at V and 4 bases at J, leaving 7 bases unmatched. The CDR3 extends over 14 amino acids. Looked up from germline, CDR1 is SGHTA and CDR2 is FQGTGA.

A few counts support this clone. The CDR3 coding sequence is TGTGCCAGCAGCTTGGGAGGGCCCACCGGGGAGCTGTTTTTT. It translates to CASSLGGPTGELFF. The chain links TRBV7-3 to TRBJ2-2; 7 bases match TRBD2. Germline values: CDR1 SGHTA, CDR2 FQGTGA. V lost 3 bases, J lost 4 bases, and 2 bases stayed unmatched. The CDR3 runs to 14 residues. Drawing the rest from reference TRBV7-3 and TRBJ2-2, the complete variable domain is GAGVSQTPSNKVTEKGKYVELRCDPISGHTALYWYRQSLGQGPEFLIYFQGTGAADDSGLPNDRFFAVRPEGSVSTLKIQRTERGDSAVYLCASSLGGPTGELFFGEGSRLTVL.

The V gene is TRBV5-4, the J gene TRBJ2-3, with D possibly being TRBD1 (5 bases). This CDR3 comprises 15 residues. Per the germline V gene, CDR1 is SGHNT and CDR2 is YYREEE (reference sequence). Trimming removed 2 bases at V and 1 base at J, with 11 bases between. DNA for the CDR3: TGTGCCAGCAGCTTCCTCGAAGGGGGCACAGATACGCAGTATTTT. It specifies CASSFLEGGTDTQYF.

This clone has only a few counts. The gene calls are TRBV6-5 and TRBJ2-7; TRBD2 aligns across 11 bases. The CDR3 loop spans 15 amino acids. With 4 bases clipped from V and 2 bases from J, the junction kept 4 bases outside the gene matches. The germline V gene encodes CDR1 MNHEY and CDR2 SVGAGI. CDR3 region: CASSFLAGGAYEQYF. CDR3 coding DNA: TGTGCCAGCAGTTTCTTAGCGGGAGGGGCCTACGAGCAGTACTTC.

CDR3 sequence (DNA): TGTGCCAGCAGCTTCAGGGGTTCGGACACTGAAGCTTTCTTT. Encoded protein: CASSFRGSDTEAFF. The chain carries TRBV11-2 and TRBJ1-1; D perhaps matches TRBD1 (6 bases). This CDR3 has 14 amino acids. V gave up 3 bases and J gave up 3 bases, with 11 bases separating them. Germline V gene lookup returns CDR1 SGHAT and CDR2 FQNNGV.

The chain couples TRBV19 to TRBJ1-4, with TRBD1 identical over 7 bases. The germline V gene has CDR1 LNHDA and CDR2 SQIVND (reference sequence). There are 15 residues in the CDR3. V dropped 5 bases and J dropped 4; count of bases not matched to a gene: 7. The CDR3 DNA sequence: TGTGCCAGTAGTCCAGGGACAGAGATTAATGAAAAACTGTTTTTT. Translation gives CASSPGTEINEKLFF.

The V gene is TRBV29-1, the J gene TRBJ2-3, with D perhaps TRBD1 (6 bases). The V and J ends lost 1 base and 6 bases respectively, with 29 bases between them. Germline V gene data show CDR1 as SQVTM and CDR2 as ANQGSEA. This CDR3 is 19 amino acids long. For the CDR3, the DNA is TGCAGCGTTGAAGCCCCCGCCTCCGGTGGGGGAAGGGGACACGATACGCAGTATTTT. Translated, it gives CSVEAPASGGGRGHDTQYF.

The V call is TRBV18, the J call TRBJ1-5; 7 bases align to TRBD1. With 6 bases clipped from V and 4 bases from J, the junction kept 6 bases outside the gene matches. Germline lookup yields CDR1 KGHSH and CDR2 LQKENI. The CDR3 spans 14 residues. The CDR3, as DNA: TGTGCCAGCTCGCCGGGACAGCGGAATCAGCCCCAGCATTTT. This gives the protein CASSPGQRNQPQHF.

J is TRBJ1-2 and V is TRBV6-5, with D perhaps TRBD1 (5 bases). Trimming pared 7 bases from V and 3 bases from J, leaving 12 bases between. The CDR3 is made up of 13 amino acids. From germline, CDR1 is MNHEY and CDR2 SVGAGI. The CDR3 nucleotides are TGTGCCAGCAAGAGTCCAGGGCACTATGGCTACACCTTC. It codes for CASKSPGHYGYTF.

This chain joins TRBV11-2 and TRBJ1-1; possibly TRBD1 for D (5 bases). The CDR3 totals 16 residues. The V end was cut by 1 base, the J end by 0 bases, with 12 bases between. CDR1 and CDR2 from the germline V gene are SGHAT and FQNNGV. The CDR3 region is CASSLGREGLNTEAFF. The CDR3 region has the DNA TGTGCCAGCAGCTTAGGGAGGGAGGGGTTGAACACTGAAGCTTTCTTT.

V is TRBV19 and J is TRBJ2-5; D gene ambiguous. The V end was cut by 4 bases, the J end by 5 bases, with 17 bases between. The CDR3 covers 15 residues. CDR1 and CDR2 from the germline V gene are LNHDA and SQIVND (reference sequence). CDR3 protein: CASSTRPRRLETQYF. The DNA for the CDR3 is TGTGCCAGTAGTACTAGACCCCGGCGGTTGGAGACCCAGTACTTC.

J is TRBJ2-4 and V is TRBV7-6; tentative D call: TRBD2 (6 bases). Trimming shortened V by 6 bases and J by 2 bases, and 14 bases separated the two germline ends. Germline V gene sequence: CDR1 SGHVS, CDR2 FNYEAQ. The CDR3 totals 15 residues. The CDR3: CASRNIREPKNIQYF. DNA for the CDR3: TGTGCCAGCAGAAACATCCGGGAGCCCAAAAACATTCAGTACTTC.

This clone showed up just a few times. The CDR3 reads CAWSYASTSEAFF. The CDR3 bases are TGTGCCTGGAGTTACGCTTCGACAAGCGAAGCTTTCTTT. The V and J genes are TRBV30 and TRBJ1-1; D unclear. From germline, CDR1 is GTSNPN and CDR2 SVGIG (reference sequence). Trimming removed 2 bases at V and 8 bases at J, with 15 bases between. The CDR3 spans 13 residues.

The V gene is TRBV21-1, the J gene TRBJ2-7; TRBD1 was called by the table and not checked on the DNA. TRBV21-1 is a listed pseudogene. The CDR3 loop spans 13 amino acids. In DNA, the CDR3 is TGTGCCAGCAGCAAGCAGTTCCACTACGAGCAGTACTTC. Protein: CASSKQFHYEQYF.

The count of this clone is one. An end of the junction differs from the germline gene, which may be a read error. V gene TRBV7-7 combines with J gene TRBJ2-1; TRBD2 agrees at 7 bases. In germline, CDR1 is SSHAT, CDR2 FNYEAQ (reference sequence). CDR3 length equals 16 residues. The CDR3 spells CASSLGEGPPYNEQFF. In DNA form, the CDR3 reads TGTGCTAGCAGCTTAGGGGAGGGGCCCCCTTACAATGAGCAGTTCTTC.

Concerning this clone: One junction end does not reproduce the germline sequence, and a read error may be involved. The chain's CDR3 is CSSSHRGFYGYTF. CDR3 sequence (DNA): TGTTCCAGCAGCCACAGGGGATTCTATGGCTACACCTTC. The chain joins TRBV7-9 to TRBJ1-2; 7 nucleotides align to TRBD1. CDR3 size: 13 residues. Germline V CDR1 and CDR2: SEHNR, FQNEAQ (reference sequence).